The entry below describes one TCR beta chain. Its cognate antigen is unknown. TCRdb processed the RACE reads anew with MiXCR; each CDR3 protein has one entry. The sample holds 350,000 to 450,000 distinct CDR3 sequences, roughly 5% seen once. The entry originates in a study of human T cells and chemical hapten exposure. Across the study: Upper back patch tests used 0.01% DPC, scored after 6 days.

Study-level findings and limits: DPC sensitization produced no change in TCRs with frequency above 1 in 1000.

Sample time point: pre-sensitization, week 0. Documented treatment: therapeutic diphenylcyclopropenone sensitization with weekly scalp DPC. The ends were cut back, 5 bases at V and 7 bases at J, with 17 bases in the middle. The length of the CDR3 is 14 residues. Source: whole blood, taken in connection with sensitization to the hapten diphenylcyclopropenone (DPC). V and J are TRBV12-3 or TRBV12-4 and TRBJ1-2; D call uncertain. This TCR was sampled from a woman in her fifties or sixties with alopecia areata. Some clones in this sample may be carry-over from other donors' samples. CDR3 DNA: TGTGCCAGCAGTCTCCGATGGGAGGGCGGTGGCTACACCTTC. This translates into CASSLRWEGGGYTF.